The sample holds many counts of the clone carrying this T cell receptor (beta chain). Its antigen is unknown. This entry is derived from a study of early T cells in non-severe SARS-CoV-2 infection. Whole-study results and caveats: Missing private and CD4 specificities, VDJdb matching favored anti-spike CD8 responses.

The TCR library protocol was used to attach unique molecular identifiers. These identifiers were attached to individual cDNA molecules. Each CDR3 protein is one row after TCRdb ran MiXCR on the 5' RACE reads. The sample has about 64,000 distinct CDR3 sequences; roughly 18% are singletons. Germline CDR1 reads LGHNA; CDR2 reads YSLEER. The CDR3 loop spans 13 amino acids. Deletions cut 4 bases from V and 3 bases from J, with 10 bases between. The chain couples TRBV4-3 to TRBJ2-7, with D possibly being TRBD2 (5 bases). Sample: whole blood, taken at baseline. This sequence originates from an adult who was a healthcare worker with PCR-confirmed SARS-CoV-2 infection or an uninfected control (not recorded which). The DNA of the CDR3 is TGCGCCAGCAGCCCCACGGCGGGCTACGAGCAGTACTTC. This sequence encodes CASSPTAGYEQYF.